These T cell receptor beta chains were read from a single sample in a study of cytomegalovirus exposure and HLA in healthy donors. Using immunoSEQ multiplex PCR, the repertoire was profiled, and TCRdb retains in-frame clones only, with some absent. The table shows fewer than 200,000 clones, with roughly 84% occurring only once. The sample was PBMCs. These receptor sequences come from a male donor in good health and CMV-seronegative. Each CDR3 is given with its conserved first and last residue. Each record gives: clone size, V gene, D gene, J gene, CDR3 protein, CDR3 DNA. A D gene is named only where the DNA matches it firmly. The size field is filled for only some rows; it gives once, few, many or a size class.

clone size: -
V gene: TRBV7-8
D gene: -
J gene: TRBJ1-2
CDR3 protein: CASSFRPFGATNYGYTF
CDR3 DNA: TGTGCCAGCAGCTTCCGACCTTTTGGGGCGACGAACTATGGCTACACCTTC

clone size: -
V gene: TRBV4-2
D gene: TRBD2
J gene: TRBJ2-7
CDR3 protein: CASSQTSGSSYEQYF
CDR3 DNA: TGTGCCAGCAGCCAAACAAGCGGGAGCTCCTACGAGCAGTACTTC

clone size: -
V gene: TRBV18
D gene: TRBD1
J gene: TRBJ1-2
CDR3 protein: CASSPTTGGDYGYTF
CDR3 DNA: TGTGCCAGCTCACCCACGACAGGGGGTGACTATGGCTACACCTTC

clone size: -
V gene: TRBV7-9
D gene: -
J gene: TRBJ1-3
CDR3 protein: CASSPLGNTIYF
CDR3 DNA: TGTGCCAGCAGCCCCCTTGGAAACACCATATATTTT

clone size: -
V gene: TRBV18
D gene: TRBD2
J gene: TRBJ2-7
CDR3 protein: CASSPPYRLAGKSEQYF
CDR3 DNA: TGTGCCAGCTCACCGCCCTACCGACTAGCGGGAAAAAGCGAGCAGTACTTC

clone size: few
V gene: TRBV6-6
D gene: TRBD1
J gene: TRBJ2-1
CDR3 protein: CASIPRGSGTVSEQFF
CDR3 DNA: TGTGCCAGCATTCCCCGCGGGTCGGGGACAGTAAGTGAGCAGTTCTTC

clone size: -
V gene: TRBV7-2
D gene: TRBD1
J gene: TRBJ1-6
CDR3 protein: CASSVRTGNPLGYNSPLHF
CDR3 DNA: TGTGCCAGCAGCGTGAGGACAGGGAATCCCCTAGGATATAATTCACCCCTCCACTTT

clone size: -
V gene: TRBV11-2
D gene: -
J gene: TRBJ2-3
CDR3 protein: CASSLVVGGAQYF
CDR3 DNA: TGTGCCAGCAGCTTAGTCGTGGGGGGAGCGCAGTATTTT

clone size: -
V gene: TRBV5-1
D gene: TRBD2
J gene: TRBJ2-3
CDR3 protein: CASSRLTGTSGRVTDTQYF
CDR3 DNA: TGCGCCAGCAGCCGGTTAACCGGGACTAGCGGGAGAGTAACAGATACGCAGTATTTT

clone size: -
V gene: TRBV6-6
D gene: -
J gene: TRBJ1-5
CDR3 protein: CASTEDSSGPQHF
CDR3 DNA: TGTGCCAGCACAGAGGACAGCTCGGGGCCCCAGCATTTT

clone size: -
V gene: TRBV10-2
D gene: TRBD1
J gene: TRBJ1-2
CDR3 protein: CASSELQGAPNGYTF
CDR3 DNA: TGCGCCAGCAGTGAGTTACAGGGGGCGCCCAATGGCTACACCTTC

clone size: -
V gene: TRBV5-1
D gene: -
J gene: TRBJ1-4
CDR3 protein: CASSLELQGRGEKLFF
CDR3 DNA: TGCGCCAGCAGCTTGGAATTGCAGGGGAGGGGTGAAAAACTGTTTTTT

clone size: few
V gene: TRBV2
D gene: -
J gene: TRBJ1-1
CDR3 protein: CASSEALGGTEAFF
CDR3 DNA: TGTGCCAGCAGTGAAGCGCTAGGGGGCACTGAAGCTTTCTTT

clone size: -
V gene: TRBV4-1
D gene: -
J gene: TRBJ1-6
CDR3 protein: CASTPMNPSYNSPLHF
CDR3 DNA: TGCGCCAGCACCCCTATGAACCCCTCCTATAATTCACCCCTCCACTTT

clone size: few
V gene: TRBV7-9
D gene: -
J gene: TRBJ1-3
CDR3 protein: CASSPGAPGNTIYF
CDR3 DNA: TGTGCCAGCAGCCCAGGGGCGCCTGGAAACACCATATATTTT

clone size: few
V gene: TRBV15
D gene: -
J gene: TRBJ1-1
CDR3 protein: CATSRGNRAVTEAFF
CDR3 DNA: TGTGCCACCAGCAGAGGAAACAGGGCCGTCACTGAAGCTTTCTTT

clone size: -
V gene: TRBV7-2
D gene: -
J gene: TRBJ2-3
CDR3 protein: CASSLSPAAGTDTQYF
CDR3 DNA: TGTGCCAGCAGTCTTTCGCCGGCGGCGGGCACAGATACGCAGTATTTT

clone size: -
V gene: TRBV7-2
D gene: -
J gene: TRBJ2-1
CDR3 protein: CASSLRSGNANEQFF
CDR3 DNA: TGTGCCAGCAGCTTAAGATCAGGGAACGCAAATGAGCAGTTCTTC